These T cell receptor beta chains were read from a single sample in a study of CD8 T cells in ankylosing spondylitis. A single record per CDR3 protein comes from TCRdb applying MiXCR to the 5' RACE reads. Among 250,000 to 400,000 distinct CDR3 sequences listed, roughly 11% were seen once. Sequencing used blood, either unsorted or a sorted T cell fraction (not recorded which). The receptors derive from a female donor with ankylosing spondylitis or in good health (not recorded which). The CDR3 runs from the conserved cysteine through the conserved F or W. Fields, in order: D gene, J gene, V gene, clone size, CDR3 protein, CDR3 DNA. A D gene is named only where the DNA matches it firmly. Clone size is given for some rows only: seen once, a few or many times, or a class if the clone is expanded.

. TRBJ1-6 TRBV12-3/TRBV12-4 . CASSFRQVGPASLYNSPLHF TGTGCCAGCAGTTTCCGACAGGTGGGGCCCGCAAGTCTCTATAATTCACCCCTCCACTTT
. TRBJ2-2 TRBV7-6 . CASKRDPGSGELFF TGTGCCAGCAAGAGGGATCCGGGATCCGGGGAGCTGTTTTTT
. TRBJ2-2 TRBV7-9 . CASSSRDRATGELFF TGTGCCAGCAGCTCCCGGGACCGAGCGACCGGGGAGCTGTTTTTT
TRBD1 TRBJ2-3 TRBV11-2 many CASQQGANTQYF TGTGCCAGCCAACAGGGGGCAAATACGCAGTATTTT
. TRBJ1-6 TRBV28 . CASSSDASGFLHF TGTGCCAGCAGTTCTGACGCCTCAGGTTTTCTCCACTTT
. TRBJ1-5 TRBV7-6 many CASSLNPGNQPQHF TGTGCCAGCAGCTTAAATCCCGGCAATCAGCCCCAGCATTTT
. TRBJ2-7 TRBV20-1 . CSALRDASYEQYF TGCAGTGCGCTCCGGGACGCCTCCTACGAGCAGTACTTC
TRBD1 TRBJ2-7 TRBV27 . CASSGEDRVSQYF TGTGCCAGCAGTGGGGAGGACAGGGTAAGCCAGTACTTC
TRBD2 TRBJ2-7 TRBV7-9 many CASSPTSGGLPYEQYF TGTGCCAGCAGCCCCACTAGCGGAGGACTCCCCTACGAGCAGTACTTC
. TRBJ1-5 TRBV20-1 once CSAIGAYSNQPQHF TGCAGTGCTATTGGCGCATATAGCAATCAGCCCCAGCATTTT
TRBD2 TRBJ2-3 TRBV6-2/TRBV6-3 few CASSYAWAASGLPTDTQYF TGTGCCAGCAGTTACGCGTGGGCGGCTAGCGGACTTCCGACAGATACGCAGTATTTT
TRBD2 TRBJ2-2 TRBV5-1 many CASSFSGENTGELFF TGCGCCAGCAGCTTCAGCGGGGAGAACACCGGGGAGCTGTTTTTT
TRBD1 TRBJ1-5 TRBV15 . CATSRIDRGFQPQHF TGTGCCACCAGCAGAATTGACAGGGGGTTCCAGCCCCAGCATTTT
. TRBJ2-1 TRBV20-1 many CSARDKHDPSSYNEQFF TGCAGTGCTAGAGATAAACATGACCCGAGCTCCTACAATGAGCAGTTCTTC
TRBD2 TRBJ2-7 TRBV20-1 . CSASGTSGYYEQYF TGCAGTGCTAGCGGGACTAGCGGCTACTACGAGCAGTACTTC
TRBD1 TRBJ2-4 TRBV5-5 many CASSLAGTDKNIQYF TGTGCCAGCAGCTTGGCTGGGACAGATAAAAACATTCAGTACTTC
. TRBJ2-2 TRBV11-2 . CASSTDPNTGELFF TGTGCCAGCAGCACCGACCCAAACACCGGGGAGCTGTTTTTT
TRBD2 TRBJ2-1 TRBV5-8 many CASTRSGVRENEQFF TGTGCCAGCACCCGTAGCGGGGTCCGGGAGAATGAGCAGTTCTTC
. TRBJ1-5 TRBV20-1 many CSAMRGRVSNQPQHF TGCAGTGCTATGCGAGGCAGGGTGAGCAATCAGCCCCAGCATTTT
. TRBJ1-5 TRBV5-1 many CASSSEGYSNQPQHF TGCGCCAGCAGCTCTGAGGGGTATAGCAATCAGCCCCAGCATTTT
. TRBJ2-3 TRBV27 . CASSLGVGPDTQYF TGTGCCAGCAGTTTGGGCGTTGGGCCAGATACGCAGTATTTT
TRBD2 TRBJ2-5 TRBV11-2 many CASSWTSGGKETQYF TGTGCCAGCAGCTGGACTAGCGGGGGGAAAGAGACCCAGTACTTC
. TRBJ2-7 TRBV20-1 many CSAEDNTYEQYF TGCAGTGCTGAGGACAACACCTACGAGCAGTACTTC
TRBD1 TRBJ1-5 TRBV28 many CASRGGGGNQPQHF TGTGCCAGCCGAGGGGGCGGAGGGAATCAGCCCCAGCATTTT
TRBD1 TRBJ2-1 TRBV15 . CATSRDGTGGNEQFF TGTGCCACCAGCAGAGATGGGACAGGGGGAAATGAGCAGTTCTTC
TRBD1 TRBJ1-4 TRBV5-1 many CASSYRGSANEKLFF TGCGCCAGCAGCTACAGGGGGTCAGCTAATGAAAAACTGTTTTTT
. TRBJ1-2 TRBV27 few CATKDRALFNYGYTF TGTGCCACAAAAGACCGGGCCCTATTTAACTATGGCTACACCTTC
. TRBJ2-3 TRBV7-2 . CASSSFRDSTDTQYF TGTGCCAGCAGCTCATTCCGGGACAGCACAGATACGCAGTATTTT
. TRBJ1-4 TRBV30 . CAWNGGPNEKLFF TGTGCCTGGAATGGGGGGCCTAATGAAAAACTGTTTTTT
TRBD1 TRBJ2-5 TRBV29-1 few CSVSKGTGQETQYF TGCAGCGTTTCGAAGGGGACAGGACAAGAGACCCAGTACTTC
TRBD1 TRBJ1-1 TRBV20-1 many CSARESGQGFKNEAFF TGCAGTGCTAGAGAATCGGGACAGGGGTTTAAGAATGAGGCTTTCTTT
. TRBJ1-2 TRBV7-9 many CASSPGGQYGYTF TGTGCCAGCAGCCCCGGGGGGCAGTATGGCTACACCTTC
TRBD1 TRBJ1-5 TRBV20-1 . CSARDRGDRSNQPQHF TGCAGTGCTAGAGATCGGGGGGACAGAAGCAATCAGCCCCAGCATTTT
TRBD2 TRBJ2-1 TRBV5-1 many CASSSHLAGGSNEQFF TGCGCCAGCAGCTCCCACCTAGCGGGAGGCTCCAATGAGCAGTTCTTC
. TRBJ2-4 TRBV3-1 few CASSQDSGAWNIQYF TGTGCCAGCAGCCAAGATTCAGGGGCTTGGAACATTCAGTACTTC
. TRBJ1-4 TRBV4-1 many CASSQGLTNEKLFF TGCGCCAGCAGCCAGGGGTTAACTAATGAAAAACTGTTTTTT